Below are 14 T cell receptor beta chains sequenced from a single sample in a study of radiation and T cells in renal cell carcinoma. Here immunoSEQ multiplex PCR was the method, and the copy in TCRdb shows in-frame clones only, minus some. Here the sample spans about 160,000 clones, approximately 90% being singletons. Regarding time point: baseline pretreatment blood. Described treatment: 15 Gy SBRT to primary tumor, nephrectomy 4 weeks later. The material sequenced was blood, taken from a patient whose treatment included radiotherapy and nephrectomy. Receptor source: a woman aged 70-85 years with renal cell carcinoma.

The chain has TRBV30 and TRBJ2-2; 9 nucleotides match TRBD2. From germline, CDR1 is GTSNPN and CDR2 SVGIG (reference sequence). This CDR3 region has 15 residues. Trimming removed 5 bases from V and 5 bases from J; junction bases left unmatched: 9. The CDR3 DNA reads TGTGCCTGGGCCATAGCGGGGGTGGTAACCGGGGAGCTGTTTTTT. It translates to CAWAIAGVVTGELFF.

This chain connects TRBV28 to TRBJ1-6; D ambiguous. V dropped 3 bases and J dropped 4 bases, with 7 bases sitting between them. Germline V CDR1 and CDR2: MDHEN, SYDVKM. The CDR3 runs to 14 residues. The CDR3 nucleotides are TGTGCCAGCAGTTTGCGAGGGTATAATTCACCCCTCCACTTT. It translates to CASSLRGYNSPLHF.

About this clone: One junction end disagrees with the germline gene, perhaps due to a read error. The CDR3 region has the DNA TGTGCCAGAAGCTACCGGGACAGGGACGCCCCGGCCCCTTTT. Amino acids: CARSYRDRDAPAPF. This sequence joins TRBV5-3 and TRBJ1-1, with TRBD1 matching 9 bases. TRBV5-3 belongs to the ORF category, with a function that is uncertain. The CDR3 covers 14 residues.

This chain connects TRBV2 to TRBJ2-1; 13 nucleotides align to TRBD2. The CDR3 length is 15 residues. Per the germline V gene, CDR1 is SNHLY and CDR2 is FYNNEI. V dropped 6 bases and J dropped 7; count of bases not matched to a gene: 6. In DNA, the CDR3 is TGTGCCAGCAGGGAACTAGCGGGGGGGCGGAATGAGCAGTTCTTC. Translating gives CASRELAGGRNEQFF.

Here the CDR3 reads CATSRGTDPGGGYTF. As DNA, the CDR3 is TGTGCCACCAGCAGAGGTACAGACCCAGGGGGTGGCTACACCTTC. The chain is built from TRBV15 and TRBJ1-2; 7 bases line up with TRBD1. The J segment lost 7 bases and the V segment lost 1 base, leaving 9 bases of the junction unmatched. The CDR3 totals 15 residues. The germline CDR1 and CDR2 sequences are LNHNV and YYDKDF (reference sequence).

V and J are TRBV6-1 and TRBJ2-7; 9 bases are a match to TRBD1. J was trimmed by 6 bases and V by 7 bases; bases with no gene match: 10. The germline gives CDR1 MNHNS, CDR2 SASEGT. The CDR3 length is 14 residues. CDR3 residues: CASTVGQGLSEQYF. The CDR3 region has the DNA TGTGCCAGCACCGTGGGACAGGGATTAAGCGAGCAGTACTTC.

This clone is a singleton in its sample. The rearrangement joins TRBV25-1 to TRBJ1-1, with D unclear. V lost 8 bases and J lost 0, with 10 bases in between. Germline CDR1 reads MGHDK; CDR2 reads SYGVNS. There are 13 residues in the CDR3. This CDR3 is CASSDILNTEAFF. As DNA, the CDR3 is TGTGCCAGCTCCGACATCCTGAACACTGAAGCTTTCTTT. Full variable domain (missing parts from reference TRBV25-1 and TRBJ1-1): EADIYQTPRYLVIGTGKKITLECSQTMGHDKMYWYQQDPGMELHLIHYSYGVNSTEKGDLSSESTVSRIRTEHFPLTLESARPSHTSQYLCASSDILNTEAFFGQGTRLTVV.

The chain combines TRBV9 with TRBJ1-3; the D gene is possibly TRBD1 (5 bases). The CDR3 length is 13 residues. Germline CDR1 reads SGDLS; CDR2 reads YYNGEE. V was cut by 5 bases and J by 4 bases, with 10 bases left in between. The CDR3 region is CASRRDRGNTIYF. The CDR3 DNA reads as TGTGCCAGCAGACGGGACCGAGGAAACACCATATATTTT.

The chain links TRBV19 to TRBJ1-5; tentative D call: TRBD1 (6 bases). Trimming took 7 bases from V and 0 from J, leaving 19 bases between them. The CDR3 is 17 amino acids. The germline gives CDR1 LNHDA, CDR2 SQIVND (reference sequence). CDR3: CASTSATGPYSNQPQHF. In nucleotides, the CDR3 is TGTGCCAGTACCTCAGCCACAGGGCCTTATAGCAATCAGCCCCAGCATTTT.

V and J are TRBV9 and TRBJ1-2; perhaps TRBD1 as D (6 bases). CDR1 and CDR2 from the germline V gene are SGDLS and YYNGEE. Trimming removed 2 bases from V and 4 bases from J, with 12 bases in between. CDR3 size: 14 residues. CDR3 DNA: TGTGCCAGCAGCGTGGCGGACAGTTCCTATGGCTACACCTTC. It translates to CASSVADSSYGYTF.

The chain links TRBV29-1 to TRBJ1-1; 8 bases align to TRBD1. The CDR3 consists of 13 residues. V trimming: 3 bases; J trimming: 6 bases; junction bases outside the gene matches: 6. The germline V gene encodes CDR1 SQVTM and CDR2 ANQGSEA. CDR3 in DNA: TGCAGCGTTGATGCAGGGGGCTTTCCTGAAGCTTTCTTT. Its translation is CSVDAGGFPEAFF.

The rearrangement links TRBV7-9 to TRBJ2-7, with 10 bases that match TRBD1. The length of the CDR3 is 14 residues. Germline-derived CDR1 and CDR2 are SEHNR and FQNEAQ (reference sequence). The V and J ends lost 1 base and 6 bases, in that order; junction bases with no gene match: 3. CDR3 in amino acids: CASSLEGQGREQYF. CDR3 DNA: TGTGCCAGCAGCTTAGAGGGACAGGGGCGCGAGCAGTACTTC.

The chain couples TRBV6-1 to TRBJ2-2; TRBD1 matches at 8 bases. J was trimmed by 5 bases and V by 6 bases; bases with no gene match: 8. The length of the CDR3 is 15 residues. The germline V gene encodes CDR1 MNHNS and CDR2 SASEGT. The CDR3 bases are TGTGCCAGCAGGCGCGGACAGGGTTTGACCGGGGAGCTGTTTTTT. It is translated as CASRRGQGLTGELFF.

V and J are TRBV14 and TRBJ2-1; TRBD2 matches at 10 bases. This CDR3 comprises 12 residues. Germline V gene lookup returns CDR1 SGHDN and CDR2 FVKESK. J was trimmed by 15 bases and V by 6 bases; bases with no gene match: 8. CDR3 DNA: TGTGCCAGCAGAGCCAGCGGGGGGGCTCCGTTCTTC. Amino acid sequence: CASRASGGAPFF.